This TCR beta chain was captured by sequencing in a study of cytomegalovirus exposure and HLA in healthy donors (dated by TCRdb to 2016 to 2017). Concerning the study at large: An earlier analysis of approximately 640 of the donors reported more than 250 Gb of sequence data and more than 90 million unique TCR beta sequences from about 180 million T cells. Roughly 300 gigabases of sequencing data and roughly 80 million unique TCR sequences made up an early release that covered fewer than 650 HLA-typed donors. Among the roughly 430 genotyped donors, about 83% belonged to the genetic ancestry cluster associated with self-reported Caucasian donors. The study was designed to test whether signatures of past pathogen exposure could be identified by cataloging public T cell receptors. Using immunosequencing, the study profiled T cell repertoires from 666 subjects and related those repertoires to cytomegalovirus serostatus. In addition to the first cohort of 666 subjects, a separate validation cohort of 100 to 150 different subjects was used. To predict cytomegalovirus infection status, the study brought together high-throughput TCR immunosequencing, statistical association of individual TCRs with disease status, and machine learning. To study patterns of TCR occurrence, a later analysis re-analyzed previously published TCR beta repertoires from several hundred donors and added high-resolution HLA genotyping. Rather than using new phenotypic data, the later analysis identified candidate immune exposures from TCR beta sequences and from how often those sequences occurred across donors. To decide whether each TCR beta V gene segment behaved as functional or pseudogenic, an earlier analysis of some 570 of the donors relied on high-throughput TCR beta sequencing. Alongside the repertoire data, information on donor age, sex, ethnicity and CMV serostatus was compiled. In a later genetic analysis, genome-wide SNP genotypes for about 55% of the roughly 670 donors were used, and that subset was treated as a discovery cohort. Every discovery cohort repertoire had been produced on one sequencing platform. HLA typing included class I and class II loci at four-digit resolution. The number of donors typed differed by locus, with roughly 629-640 for A, B, C, DRB1 and DQB1, roughly 550 for DQA1, 606 for DPA1, and about 450 for DPB1. About five DR-DQ haplotypes were treated as single units for association and clustering because of strong linkage in the cohort. On average, 235,054 unique TCR beta nucleotide sequences were sequenced per donor among about 400 genotyped donors of the cohort, with 15% to 20% of those sequences being non-productive.

Here is what the overall study found, with its caveats: The study listed 150 to 200 TCR beta chains as associated with cytomegalovirus. In vitro tests confirmed that a few of the cytomegalovirus-associated TCR beta chains recognize cytomegalovirus antigens. A later analysis found that TCR association rates varied across HLA loci, with DRB1 alleles showing the most associated TCRs and HLA-C alleles the fewest. Some IMGT-functional V segments, including TRBV6-2 and TRBV6-3, could not be told apart with the 87-base-pair reads, so those segments were excluded. Most TCR sequences were seen in very few donors, while some public TCRs were found in many individuals. The authors suggested that the approach could potentially be extended to other disease states and immunological phenotypes. According to a later genetic analysis, donors in an Asian-associated ancestry cluster had fewer N-insertions in productive TCRs than the approximately 670-donor mean. In a later genetic analysis, a missense DCLRE1C variant was associated with V-gene and J-gene trimming of TCR beta chains, and the association was replicated in an independent cohort. A later analysis associated 16,951 TCR beta sequences with specific HLA alleles at a false discovery rate of 0.05. Correlated functional status among segregating V segments might reflect linkage disequilibrium, but an unknown experimental factor could not be ruled out. The presence/absence analyses assumed that sequencing depth was roughly uniform across donors, and that assumption may not be true. A further reported finding was that TCR beta sequences accurately predicted the HLA-A and HLA-B alleles for most subjects in the first cohort. Several of the top co-occurrence clusters appeared to be linked to parvovirus B19, influenza, CMV and Epstein-Barr virus, according to a later analysis. A cluster of highly shared sequence variants was judged likely to be a technical artifact of the sequencing pipeline. Immune exposure information for the cohort was limited to CMV serostatus. The earlier analysis of 587 of the donors excluded some 15 rarely observed V segments, including chromosome 9 orphons, because counts were too low. Most CMV-associated TCR beta chains appeared to be HLA-restricted in a later analysis, and the HLA associations seemed to be driven largely by CMV exposure. The classifier was reported to diagnose cytomegalovirus status with high specificity and sensitivity in both the original and validation cohorts. Only TCR beta chains were sequenced in this cohort, and the absence of alpha or paired-chain data limited detectable features. In an earlier analysis of 587 of the donors, most TCR beta V segments appeared in productive rearrangements about 90% or about 30% of the time, broadly matching IMGT annotations. When HLA alleles, especially DR and DQ, strongly co-occurred, attributing TCR associations to individual alleles was difficult. Because HLA typing was unavailable for some donors at each locus, only the typed subset was used in association tests. In a later analysis, HLA-associated TCR beta chains showed more clonal expansion and lower generation probabilities than non-associated chains that were equally common.

There are 15 amino acids in the CDR3, from cysteine to phenylalanine inclusive. The CDR3 DNA has 45 bases and is translated from base 1. Here V drops 6 bases and J drops 3 bases, and the junction holds 7 bases not matched to any gene. CDR1 and CDR2 were assigned from the germline V gene (reference sequence) as SEHNR and FQNEAQ. In total, approximately 690 healthy bone marrow donors made up the cohort. All cohort members were sampled while nominally healthy, although unrecorded immune exposures were likely present. The donor tested CMV seronegative and was one of the 352 seronegative cohort members. Every donor gave a peripheral blood sample, and the peripheral blood mononuclear cells from that sample were used for TCR beta sequencing. Genomic DNA extraction from the blood cell samples was performed with the Qiagen DNeasy Blood Extraction Kit. The protocol used for the library was the immunoSEQ multiplex PCR assay. The multiplex PCR relied on a mix of 60 forward primers for TCR Vbeta segments and 13 reverse primers for TCR Jbeta segments. The CDR3 region of rearranged TCR beta genes was amplified from genomic DNA by a multiplex PCR assay. On the Illumina HiSeq System, the amplified TCR beta libraries were sequenced as 87-base-pair reads. The published analysis was carried out like this. Across the 670 or so repertoires, a later analysis counted 78 million or so unique TCR beta chains, 9 million to 14 million of which were shared by at least two donors. Raw reads were error-corrected and collapsed into unique sequences by a nearest-neighbor algorithm in which closely related sequences were merged to remove PCR and sequencing errors. To assign V, D and J gene segments, CDR3 sequences were aligned to IMGT reference sequences. Each retained sequence needed at least a six-nucleotide match to both a V gene segment and a J gene segment. Rearrangements were called productive when the CDR3 lacked stop codons and stayed in frame with V and J; all others were non-productive. Following IMGT convention, CDR3 was defined as the stretch from the second conserved V-encoded cysteine up to the conserved J-encoded phenylalanine. In an earlier analysis of more than 550 of the donors, sequences lacking an unambiguous match to a single V gene segment were excluded. In an earlier analysis of more than 500 of the donors, a V segment was called functional when productive rearrangements were above 56.7%, and segregating when the standard deviation between donors exceeded 5%. To diagnose cytomegalovirus status from the catalog of TCR beta chain sequences, a statistical classification framework was built. In a later analysis, TCR nucleotide sequences were compared against IMGT/GENE-DB human TR gene sequences so that V and J genes could be assigned. In a later analysis, CDR3 sequences and most-parsimonious VDJ recombination scenarios were assigned using the TCRdist pipeline. In a later analysis, each TCR beta chain was defined by its CDR3 amino acid sequence together with its V-gene family, and reads lacking a unique V-gene family were excluded. In a later analysis, 450 to 600 highly shared, low-generation-probability nucleotide sequences were removed to address suspected cross-contamination and a sequencing artifact. For each public chain, a later analysis derived a clonal expansion index from normalized ranks of inferred template counts within each repertoire. In a later analysis, generation probabilities were computed using a VDJ recombination model fitted to out-of-frame rearrangements, and the results were checked against IGoR. In a later analysis, hypergeometric tests were used to score TCR-TCR, TCR-HLA and TCR-CMV co-occurrence, with a repertoire-size bias correction applied to TCR pairs. False discovery rates were estimated in a later analysis by permuting HLA or CMV assignments 20 times. In a later analysis, co-occurring TCRs were grouped using DBSCAN, with TCRdist sequence similarity added in when clustering inside HLA-allele-positive subsets. Repertoires with fewer than 30,000 or more than 120,000 public chains, plus five repertoires with anomalous nucleotide sharing, were excluded from co-occurrence clustering. TCRdb mirrors the immuneACCESS table, restricted to in-frame sequences. Some clones are absent from its copies; in checked studies, under half trace to an unresolved V gene, and the reason for the others is unknown. Clone size and the V and J calls come from that table; the DNA yielded D and trimming. Within this sample are 150,000 to 200,000 clones, with approximately 85% of them counted one time only. Clones ranked in the top ten supply less than 2.5% of the sample.

In its sample, this clone was seen a few times. The antigen it recognizes is unknown. No much larger clonotype is one base removed from it; base qualities were not supplied. The receptor chain draws on TRBV7-9 and TRBJ1-4; 7 middle bases align to TRBD1. This receptor was identified in a woman aged 45-59 years in good health and CMV-seronegative. Sequencing was performed on PBMCs. The CDR3 protein sequence reads: CASRRRDSPNEKLFF. The DNA is as follows: TGTGCCAGCAGACGACGGGACAGTCCTAATGAAAAACTGTTTTTT.